This T cell receptor (beta chain) is from a study of blood T cell repertoires in COVID-19. CDR3 length: 17 residues. Germline assignment: CDR1 SGHAT and CDR2 FQNNGV. The V gene end was trimmed by 4 bases and the J gene end by 2 bases; junction bases not matched to a gene: 6. Only in-frame clones appear in the TCRdb table, and some are missing; sequencing was by immunoSEQ multiplex PCR. The table includes 300,000 to 450,000 clones, roughly 90% detected once. The chain carries TRBV11-2 and TRBJ2-7; 15 nucleotides align to TRBD2. This clonotype was obtained from a woman in her 30s with COVID-19, enrolled during active disease. Sequencing was performed on peripheral blood. In DNA form, the CDR3 reads TGTGCCAGCAGCTCCGGGACTAGCGGGGGGAAACCCTACGAGCAGTACTTC. Amino acids: CASSSGTSGGKPYEQYF. Full variable domain (outside the CDR3, taken from reference TRBV11-2 and TRBJ2-7): EAGVAQSPRYKIIEKRQSVAFWCNPISGHATLYWYQQILGQGPKLLIQFQNNGVVDDSQLPKDRFSAERLKGVDSTLKIQPAKLEDSAVYLCASSSGTSGGKPYEQYFGPGTRLTVT.